A selection of T cell receptor beta chains follows, all from one sample in a study of T-cell reconstitution after alpha-beta-depleted transplantation in children. TCRdb reprocessed the PCR reads via MiXCR and lists one record per CDR3 protein. The sample has about 830,000 distinct CDR3 sequences, roughly 15% seen once. The sequences come from PBMCs, mostly from graft donor cells, collected 360 days after TCRalphabeta/CD19-depleted stem cell transplant. The receptors originated from a male patient between 10 and 17 years old who had a stem cell transplant for acute lymphoblastic leukemia, so the T cells may come from the graft donor. Each CDR3 is given with its conserved first and last residue. Each record gives: D gene, clone size, V gene, J gene, CDR3 DNA, CDR3 protein. The D gene is left open where the match is weak. Size is omitted from some rows. Given values are once, few, many or a class for expanded clones.

-	few	TRBV6-1	TRBJ2-7	TGTGCCAGCAGGAACTCCTGGACGGGAAGCTCCTACGAGCAGTACTTC	CASRNSWTGSSYEQYF
TRBD2	few	TRBV7-9	TRBJ2-7	TGTGCCAGCAACGTAGCGGGAGGGCCTGAAGAGCAGTACTTC	CASNVAGGPEEQYF
TRBD2	few	TRBV5-1	TRBJ2-1	TGCGCCAGCAGACCCGGACTAGCGGGAGCCATTGACAATGAGCAGTTCTTC	CASRPGLAGAIDNEQFF
TRBD1	many	TRBV7-3	TRBJ2-1	TGTGCCAGCAGCTCACAGGGGGCCTCCTACAATGAGCAGTTCTTC	CASSSQGASYNEQFF
-	-	TRBV27	TRBJ1-5	TGTGCCAGCAGTTTAAAGTGGGGTTATAGCAATCAGCCCCAGCATTTT	CASSLKWGYSNQPQHF
TRBD2	-	TRBV7-3	TRBJ2-3	TGTGCCAGCAGCCGTCCAAAGCGGGAGAGCACAGATACGCAGTATTTT	CASSRPKRESTDTQYF
TRBD2	-	TRBV18	TRBJ2-7	TGTGCCAGCTCATCCCTTAGCGGGAGGTCCCTCTACGAGCAGTACTTC	CASSSLSGRSLYEQYF
TRBD2	many	TRBV11-2	TRBJ2-3	TGTGCCAGCGCCCCGGGGCGGGAGATAGAAACAGATACGCAGTATTTT	CASAPGREIETDTQYF
-	-	TRBV27	TRBJ2-7	TGTGCCAGCAGTTTTGGCGGGGCTGGGTCCTACGAGCAGTACTTC	CASSFGGAGSYEQYF
-	-	TRBV12-3/TRBV12-4	TRBJ2-1	TGTGCCAGCAGTTTTAGACGGCCCTACAATGAGCAGTTCTTC	CASSFRRPYNEQFF
TRBD2	few	TRBV7-6	TRBJ2-2	TGTGCCAGCAGCTTAGGGGGAGGGACTAGCGGCACCGGGGAGCTGTTTTTT	CASSLGGGTSGTGELFF
TRBD1	few	TRBV5-5	TRBJ1-5	TGTGCCAGCAGCTTGTCTTTGGGACAGGGACATCAGCCCCAGCATTTT	CASSLSLGQGHQPQHF
TRBD2	few	TRBV7-9	TRBJ2-2	TGTGCCAGCAGCCGGCCGTCGGGAGGGCCTGGCACCGGGGAGCTGTTTTTT	CASSRPSGGPGTGELFF
-	many	TRBV12-3/TRBV12-4	TRBJ1-1	TGTGCCAGCAGTTTCATGGAAGGGTTCACTGAAGCTTTCTTT	CASSFMEGFTEAFF
-	-	TRBV20-1	TRBJ2-2	TGCAGTGCTAGACTGCTGGGGCAGGGAACCGGGGAGCTGTTTTTT	CSARLLGQGTGELFF
TRBD2	-	TRBV9	TRBJ2-7	TGTGCCAGCAGCGTAAGGGCTAGCGGGAGCTACGAGCAGTACTTC	CASSVRASGSYEQYF
TRBD2	-	TRBV7-2	TRBJ2-3	TGTGCCAGCAGCCTCTTAGCGGGACTAGTAGAAGATACGCAGTATTTT	CASSLLAGLVEDTQYF
TRBD2	-	TRBV12-3/TRBV12-4	TRBJ2-3	TGTGCCAGCAGCACTAGCGGGAGTGCAGATACGCAGTATTTT	CASSTSGSADTQYF
TRBD2	many	TRBV6-5	TRBJ2-6	TGTGCCAGCAGTTTAACTAGCGGGAGGGTAAGGGCCAACGTCCTGACTTTC	CASSLTSGRVRANVLTF
TRBD2	few	TRBV7-7	TRBJ2-1	TGTGCCAGCAGCTCCTCTAGCGGACCTTACAATGAGCAGTTCTTC	CASSSSSGPYNEQFF
-	-	TRBV5-2	TRBJ2-3	TGTGCCAGCCACTGGACGGGGATCCGGACCCGGCCCAACACAGATACGCAGTATTTT	CASHWTGIRTRPNTDTQYF
-	-	TRBV7-9	TRBJ1-1	TGTGCCAGCAGCCATAGGGCAGGGATAAACACTGAAGCTTTCTTT	CASSHRAGINTEAFF
-	few	TRBV15	TRBJ2-7	TGTGCCACCAGCTTCCAGGGGAGGGCGAACTACGAGCAGTACTTC	CATSFQGRANYEQYF
-	many	TRBV10-3	TRBJ2-3	TGTGCCATCAGCCCGCTGCCAGATACGCAGTATTTT	CAISPLPDTQYF
TRBD1	-	TRBV9	TRBJ1-2	TGTGCCAGCAGGGACAGGGTTGGCTACACCTTC	CASRDRVGYTF
TRBD1	-	TRBV7-3	TRBJ2-2	TGTGCCAGCAGCTTAACCGACAGGGGCTCGAACACCGGGGAGCTGTTTTTT	CASSLTDRGSNTGELFF
-	-	TRBV29-1	TRBJ2-5	TGCAGCGTTCTGAACCCTGGTGAGACCCAGTACTTC	CSVLNPGETQYF
TRBD2	-	TRBV4-1	TRBJ2-1	TGCGCCAGCAGCTCTCCTAGCGGGAGGACCTACAATGAGCAGTTCTTC	CASSSPSGRTYNEQFF
TRBD1	-	TRBV24-1	TRBJ2-7	TGTGCCACCAGTGATTCACAGGGGGCATCCTACGAGCAGTACTTC	CATSDSQGASYEQYF
-	few	TRBV6-1	TRBJ1-6	TGTGCCAGCGCCGGTTTCATTAGCTCCTATAATTCACCCCTCCACTTT	CASAGFISSYNSPLHF
-	few	TRBV5-1	TRBJ2-7	TGCGCCAGCATGGTGGGTCGTAGCTTCCTATACGAGCAGTACTTC	CASMVGRSFLYEQYF
-	many	TRBV12-3/TRBV12-4	TRBJ2-2	TGTGCCAGCAGTCACTACACCGGGGAGCTGTTTTTT	CASSHYTGELFF
TRBD1	few	TRBV18	TRBJ1-2	TGTGCCAGCCAACCGGGACAGGCACTAAGAGGCTACACCTTC	CASQPGQALRGYTF
TRBD1	few	TRBV4-1	TRBJ2-7	TGCGCCAGCAGCCTCCTCCCGACAGGGGCCTTTGAGCAGTACTTC	CASSLLPTGAFEQYF
TRBD1	-	TRBV2	TRBJ1-6	TGTGCCACTACCCGGGACAGGGGTAATTCACCCCTCCACTTT	CATTRDRGNSPLHF
-	-	TRBV9	TRBJ2-7	TGTGCCAGCAGCGTAGCCCGGACGGGGACCTACGAGCAGTACTTC	CASSVARTGTYEQYF
TRBD1	-	TRBV18	TRBJ2-5	TGTGCCAGCTCATCCCGAGGGACAGGCCAAGAGACCCAGTACTTC	CASSSRGTGQETQYF
TRBD2	-	TRBV6-2/TRBV6-3	TRBJ2-5	TGTGCCAGCAGCCGGGGACTAGCGGAGACCCAGTACTTC	CASSRGLAETQYF
-	many	TRBV5-1	TRBJ2-5	TGCGCCAGCAGCCGACAAGGCGAAGAGACCCAGTACTTC	CASSRQGEETQYF
-	-	TRBV4-1	TRBJ2-5	TGCGCCAGCAGCCAAGATTCTACAGCCCCAGAGACCCAGTACTTC	CASSQDSTAPETQYF
TRBD1	few	TRBV24-1	TRBJ2-1	TGTGCCACCAGTGAACGGAGGACAGGGGACAATGAGCAGTTCTTC	CATSERRTGDNEQFF
-	-	TRBV5-1	TRBJ1-1	TGCGCCAGCAGACCGCCGAACAGGGCTCTCCCAGCGGACACTGAAGCTTTCTTT	CASRPPNRALPADTEAFF
TRBD1	-	TRBV24-1	TRBJ2-7	TGTGCCACCAGTGATTCCTGGGGACAGGGAGCCTACGAGCAGTACTTC	CATSDSWGQGAYEQYF
TRBD1	few	TRBV12-3/TRBV12-4	TRBJ1-4	TGTGCCAGCAGTTTATATCCCGGGACAGCCTCTAATGAAAAACTGTTTTTT	CASSLYPGTASNEKLFF
-	many	TRBV4-1	TRBJ1-1	TGCGCCAGCAGCCAACTGGGGGGCGGGGGAGCTTTCTTT	CASSQLGGGGAFF
-	few	TRBV9	TRBJ1-2	TGTGCCAGCAGCAACGAGGCCGGGATAGGTAGCTACACCTTC	CASSNEAGIGSYTF
-	many	TRBV5-6	TRBJ2-1	TGTGCCAGCAGACTCCCGGGCTACAATGAGCAGTTCTTC	CASRLPGYNEQFF
-	-	TRBV12-3/TRBV12-4	TRBJ2-7	TGTGCCAGCAGTATGCTGGGGCCAGCATCCTACGAGCAGTACTTC	CASSMLGPASYEQYF
-	-	TRBV13	TRBJ2-2	TGTGCCAGCAGCTTAGAACGGGCGAAACCGAACACCGGGGAGCTGTTTTTT	CASSLERAKPNTGELFF
TRBD2	-	TRBV7-9	TRBJ2-3	TGTGCCAGGGGGACTAGCAGCACAGATACGCAGTATTTT	CARGTSSTDTQYF